This T cell receptor beta chain is drawn from a study of control samples from healthy donors and cancer patients. Using immunoSEQ multiplex PCR, the repertoire was profiled, and TCRdb retains in-frame clones only, with some absent. The table includes approximately 100,000 clones, less than 95% detected once. The source is a human donor in good health. The donor label of this sample is uncertain. Sequencing used blood.

This CDR3 reads CASSLNKGAGETQYF. CDR3 coding DNA: TGTGCCAGCAGCTTAAACAAAGGGGCGGGAGAGACCCAGTACTTC. The chain combines TRBV11-2 with TRBJ2-5; the D call may be TRBD1 or TRBD2 (5 bases each). This CDR3 is built from 15 residues. V was clipped by 2 bases and J by 4 bases, with 14 bases between them. Germline loops: CDR1 SGHAT, CDR2 FQNNGV.